What follows is one T cell receptor (beta chain) and its context. This clonotype appeared many times. Which antigen it targets is not known. Per-nucleotide qualities are absent, and no much larger clonotype sits a single base away. The data belong to a study of low-dose radiotherapy and immunotherapy resistance in tumors (dated by TCRdb to 2022 to 2024). For the wider study: Cohort 1 received 0.5 Gy per fraction every 2 weeks, with a prescribed total PTV dose of 6.5 Gy. In Cohort 2, 1 Gy per fraction was delivered every two weeks, for a total of 13 Gy over 26 weeks. Eight patients were included in the translational analysis: three from the first dose cohort and the first five from the second dose cohort. Cyclophosphamide 200 mg/m2 was given intravenously every two weeks, one day before each radiation and immunotherapy administration. Patients were given nivolumab as a 240 mg flat dose every two weeks and ipilimumab at 1 mg/kg every six weeks, with both drugs delivered intravenously. Starting on cycle 1 day 1, patients took 300 mg of aspirin by mouth once daily for four cycles. The trial did not randomize participants into treatment groups.

Read against the paper, the sample's time point label means: after trial treatment. This specimen's treatment or condition label, per the study, means: LDRT plus nivolumab, ipilimumab, low-dose cyclophosphamide and aspirin (RACIN trial). Donors were enrolled in RACIN, a single-arm phase I dose-escalation trial combining nivolumab, ipilimumab, aspirin, low-dose cyclophosphamide and low-dose radiotherapy. Patients were eligible if they had advanced solid tumors that were TIL-negative. TCRdb lists the instrument as Illumina HiSeq 2500. First-strand cDNA was synthesized with Superscript III and a set of TRAV- and TRBV-specific primers, covering both TCRalpha and TCRbeta chains. TCRs were amplified with Phusion for about 22 PCR cycles using a constant-region primer together with the adapter attached to the V primers. The MessageAmp II aRNA Amplification Kit was used to amplify the isolated mRNA, with in vitro transcription run for less than 20 hours at 37 degrees C. mRNA for TCR sequencing was isolated with the Dynabeads mRNA DIRECT Purification Kit. A second roughly 23-cycle Phusion PCR added indexed Illumina adapters, and products were purified with AMPure XP beads. Processing in the source paper ran as follows. Custom Perl scripts were used to pool TCR sequences that encoded the same protein, to remove out-of-frame sequences, and to calculate the abundance of each clonotype. Any TCR sequence supported by only a single read was excluded from analysis. Shannon entropy, Gini index, clonality, richness, and the frequency of TCRs shared between repertoires were included as repertoire metrics. TCRdb trimmed public reads at Q25 via fastp, called clones via MiXCR and kept in-frame beta chains. Each entry merges the rows of one CDR3 protein and shows their most common DNA and genes. What appears here as the V and J calls and clone size reflects TCRdb's work, not the paper's. This sample comprises 50,000 or so distinct CDR3 sequences, 20% to 25% of them detected only once. About 7% of the sample rests with the top ten.

A distance of 5 bases separates the germline ends of V and J, which lose 3 bases and 1 base respectively. Looking up the germline V gene (reference sequence) yields CDR1 DFQATT and CDR2 SNEGSKA. The CDR3, from cysteine to phenylalanine, totals 12 residues. Of all the DNA, just the CDR3 is kept, 36 bases in frame from base 1. The chain is made from TRBV20-1 and TRBJ2-3; the D segment is perhaps TRBD1 or TRBD2, each sharing 5 matched bases. The TCR originated in a male donor with prostate cancer. The material was PBMCs, obtained after low-dose radiotherapy plus immunotherapy. Read as DNA, the sequence is TGCAGTGCTAGGGGGGGCACAGATACGCAGTATTTT. It translates as CSARGGTDTQYF.